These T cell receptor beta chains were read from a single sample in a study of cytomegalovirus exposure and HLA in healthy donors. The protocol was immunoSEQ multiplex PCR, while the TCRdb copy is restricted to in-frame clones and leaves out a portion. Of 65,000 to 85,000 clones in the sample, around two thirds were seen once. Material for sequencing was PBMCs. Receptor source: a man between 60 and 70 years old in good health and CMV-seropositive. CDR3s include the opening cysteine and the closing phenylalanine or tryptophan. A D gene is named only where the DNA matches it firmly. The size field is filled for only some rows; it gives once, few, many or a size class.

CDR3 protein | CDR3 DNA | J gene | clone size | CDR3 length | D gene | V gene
CASSYRAGNYGYTF | TGTGCCAGCAGTTACAGGGCAGGGAACTATGGCTACACCTTC | TRBJ1-2 | NA | 14 | NA | TRBV6-5
CAWRGLAGENTGELFF | TGTGCCTGGAGGGGACTAGCGGGAGAGAACACCGGGGAGCTGTTTTTT | TRBJ2-2 | NA | 16 | TRBD2 | TRBV30
CASSHPPGTEQYF | TGCGCCAGCAGCCACCCGCCCGGGACTGAGCAGTACTTC | TRBJ2-7 | once | 13 | NA | TRBV4-1
CASSLDGTGLGGYTF | TGTGCCAGCAGCTTGGATGGGACAGGGCTCGGAGGCTACACCTTC | TRBJ1-2 | NA | 15 | TRBD1 | TRBV5-4
CAIKPGGGTGELFF | TGTGCCATCAAACCTGGGGGCGGCACCGGGGAGCTGTTTTTT | TRBJ2-2 | NA | 14 | NA | TRBV6-6
CASSPDRGYSYEQYF | TGTGCCAGCAGCCCTGACAGGGGGTACTCCTACGAGCAGTACTTC | TRBJ2-7 | NA | 15 | TRBD1 | TRBV5-6
CASSVELAWNTGELFF | TGTGCCAGCAGCGTAGAACTAGCGTGGAACACCGGGGAGCTGTTTTTT | TRBJ2-2 | NA | 16 | TRBD2 | TRBV9
CASTTRDTHGYTF | TGTGCCAGTACGACCCGGGACACTCATGGCTACACCTTC | TRBJ1-2 | NA | 13 | NA | TRBV18
CASSIGTDPYQPQHF | TGTGCCAGCAGCATCGGGACAGACCCTTATCAGCCCCAGCATTTT | TRBJ1-5 | few | 15 | TRBD1 | TRBV6-6
CATSRGSGGPAREQYF | TGTGCCACCAGCAGAGGGTCCGGAGGGCCGGCGCGGGAGCAGTACTTC | TRBJ2-7 | NA | 16 | NA | TRBV15
CTSSRQDTSDYNQPQHF | TGCACCAGCAGCCGACAGGACACGTCCGACTACAATCAGCCCCAGCATTTT | TRBJ1-5 | NA | 17 | NA | TRBV1
CASSLIGTGFLTQHF | TGTGCCAGCAGCTTAATAGGGACAGGGTTTTTGACCCAGCATTTT | TRBJ1-5 | NA | 15 | TRBD1 | TRBV7-2
CASSLGLGSTDTQYF | TGTGCCAGCAGCTTAGGACTAGGGAGCACAGATACGCAGTATTTT | TRBJ2-3 | few | 15 | NA | TRBV7-7
CASSQEGAVREAFF | TGCGCCAGCAGCCAAGAGGGGGCAGTCAGAGAAGCTTTCTTT | TRBJ1-1 | NA | 14 | NA | TRBV4-1
CASSPSGEIEKLFF | TGTGCCAGCTCACCATCGGGGGAGATTGAAAAACTGTTTTTT | TRBJ1-4 | many | 14 | NA | TRBV18
CASSLGRETGAVYGYTF | TGTGCCAGCAGCTTGGGGCGCGAGACAGGGGCCGTTTATGGCTACACCTTC | TRBJ1-2 | NA | 17 | TRBD1 | TRBV11-2
CASSISLNTEAFF | TGTGCCAGTAGTATTTCTCTGAACACTGAAGCTTTCTTT | TRBJ1-1 | NA | 13 | NA | TRBV19
CASSSLVRGQTEAFF | TGCGCCAGCAGTTCCCTGGTCAGGGGGCAAACTGAAGCTTTCTTT | TRBJ1-1 | NA | 15 | TRBD1 | TRBV5-1
CASSTGGADTQYF | TGTGCCAGCAGCACAGGGGGAGCAGATACGCAGTATTTT | TRBJ2-3 | NA | 13 | TRBD1 | TRBV4-2
CASSLGGYEQYF | TGTGCCAGCAGCTTAGGGGGCTACGAGCAGTACTTC | TRBJ2-7 | NA | 12 | NA | TRBV5-6
CASSLSGGEQFF | TGTGCCAGCAGTTTAAGTGGGGGGGAGCAGTTCTTC | TRBJ2-1 | few | 12 | NA | TRBV28
CASSIGQGLRSDTQYF | TGTGCCAGTAGTATTGGGCAGGGGCTTCGGTCAGATACGCAGTATTTT | TRBJ2-3 | few | 16 | NA | TRBV19
CASSLLGSGRYNEQFF | TGTGCCAGCAGCTTACTGGGGAGCGGGCGGTATAATGAGCAGTTCTTC | TRBJ2-1 | NA | 16 | NA | TRBV7-2
CASSMGGRDRNEQFF | TGCGCCAGCAGCATGGGCGGGAGGGATAGGAATGAGCAGTTCTTC | TRBJ2-1 | NA | 15 | TRBD2 | TRBV5-1
CSSSLIANEQFF | TGTTCCAGCAGCTTAATTGCGAATGAGCAGTTCTTC | TRBJ2-1 | NA | 12 | NA | TRBV7-9
CASSGEGRETQYF | TGCGCCAGCAGCGGTGAGGGTCGGGAGACCCAGTACTTC | TRBJ2-5 | NA | 13 | NA | TRBV5-1
CASSETEYNEQFF | TGCGCCAGCAGTGAGACAGAATACAATGAGCAGTTCTTC | TRBJ2-1 | NA | 13 | NA | TRBV5-1
CASSLIRDRGRETQYF | TGTGCCAGCAGCTTAATCCGGGACAGGGGTAGGGAGACCCAGTACTTC | TRBJ2-5 | few | 16 | TRBD1 | TRBV7-6
CASSPEQRGSHEQYF | TGTGCCAGCTCACCGGAGCAGCGGGGGTCCCACGAGCAGTACTTC | TRBJ2-7 | NA | 15 | TRBD2 | TRBV18
CASSPRAGTSSSTDTQYF | TGTGCCAGCAGCCCCCGGGCGGGGACTAGCAGTTCCACAGATACGCAGTATTTT | TRBJ2-3 | NA | 18 | TRBD2 | TRBV7-8
CASSPRGAPSYEQYF | TGTGCCAGCAGCCCCCGCGGGGCCCCATCCTACGAGCAGTACTTC | TRBJ2-7 | NA | 15 | NA | TRBV13
CASSYSSGLSYEQYF | TGTGCCAGCAGCTACTCTAGCGGTCTCTCCTACGAGCAGTACTTC | TRBJ2-7 | once | 15 | TRBD2 | TRBV9
CASSAWQGTNTGELFF | TGCGCCAGCAGTGCATGGCAGGGGACGAACACCGGGGAGCTGTTTTTT | TRBJ2-2 | few | 16 | NA | TRBV10-1
CASSLKDRVTGELFF | TGTGCCAGCAGCTTAAAAGACAGGGTGACCGGGGAGCTGTTTTTT | TRBJ2-2 | once | 15 | TRBD1 | TRBV7-3
CSVEETGVPDTQYF | TGCAGCGTTGAAGAGACAGGGGTGCCAGATACGCAGTATTTT | TRBJ2-3 | NA | 14 | TRBD1 | TRBV29-1
CASSPQEGGGEQYF | TGTGCCAGCAGCCCCCAAGAGGGCGGGGGCGAGCAGTACTTC | TRBJ2-7 | NA | 14 | TRBD2 | TRBV7-9
CASSAGQASYEQYF | TGTGCCAGCAGCGCAGGACAGGCGTCCTACGAGCAGTACTTC | TRBJ2-7 | NA | 14 | TRBD1 | TRBV13
CASSSDTHQPQHF | TGTGCCAGCAGCTCCGACACACATCAGCCCCAGCATTTT | TRBJ1-5 | NA | 13 | NA | TRBV11-2
CAWSDGGGEGAEAFF | TGTGCCTGGAGTGACGGCGGGGGGGAAGGCGCTGAAGCTTTCTTT | TRBJ1-1 | NA | 15 | NA | TRBV30
CAISEYVASNFRGSTGELFF | TGTGCCATCAGTGAGTACGTTGCCAGCAACTTCCGAGGGAGCACCGGGGAGCTGTTTTTT | TRBJ2-2 | once | 20 | NA | TRBV10-3
CASSAGTYWEQYF | TGTGCCAGTAGTGCTGGGACTTACTGGGAGCAGTACTTC | TRBJ2-7 | NA | 13 | NA | TRBV19
CASSLEDSHTGELFF | TGCGCCAGCAGCTTGGAGGACAGCCACACCGGGGAGCTGTTTTTT | TRBJ2-2 | few | 15 | NA | TRBV5-1